This T cell receptor beta chain appears in the sequencing data of a study of blood T cell repertoires in COVID-19 (dated by TCRdb to the early 2020s). Background for the entire study: Samples from collaborators originated in the United States, Italy and Spain and spanned both the acute and convalescent phases of COVID-19. Nearly every sample came with metadata listing a de-identified subject ID, COVID-19 status, age in years and sex. The dataset comprised deeply sampled blood TCRbeta repertoires from subjects exposed to, actively infected with, or recovered from COVID-19. The samples were drawn from two sources: the first 160 participants of the ongoing ImmuneRACE study, and 1,254 subjects contributed by 6 global collaborators. The repertoires were made available in a free public database intended to serve as a resource for research on the immune response to SARS-CoV-2. HLA class I and class II types, where available, came from metadata supplied by the sample provider rather than from assay-based typing. The material from the prospective study consisted of cDNA or gDNA derived from T cells, B-cell-depleted T cells, or PBMCs. What the work shows at the level of the full study, not this receptor alone: How much clinical and demographic metadata was included differed by source and by participant, and the metadata was provided uncurated.

With regard to this clone: Its antigen remains undetermined. There are no base qualities to consult, and no much larger clone falls within one base.

The immunoSEQ Assay, a bias-controlled multiplex PCR, was used to amplify TCRbeta CDR3 regions from genomic DNA. Per the authors' processing: Within the assay, amplification of reference gene primers was used to estimate how many nucleated cells each sample contained. To quantify the absolute abundance of each unique TCRbeta CDR3 rearrangement, sequence reads were collapsed and filtered. For each sample, productive Simpson clonality was calculated as the square root of Simpson's diversity index across productive rearrangements. In TCRdb, the immuneACCESS table is reduced to in-frame sequences with V and J assigned. These tables do not hold every clone; where another copy was compared, an unresolved V gene accounts for under half, and the others remain unexplained. V, J and clone size are those of that table, while D and trimming were read from the DNA. The sample table contains about 220,000 clones; only one count was recorded for 80% to 90% of them. Roughly 2.3% of the sample is in the top ten clones.

CDR3 length: 14 amino acids, cysteine to phenylalanine. Of all the DNA, just the CDR3 is kept, 42 bases in frame from base 1. The V end loses 0 bases and the J end loses 5 bases, and a stretch of 11 bases separates them. From the germline V gene (reference sequence), CDR1 is SGHNT and CDR2 is YYREEE. Samples from volunteer blood donors who had recovered from COVID-19 were contributed by a second Seattle source. The collaborating institutions used their own protocols to collect whole blood in K2EDTA tubes. Collaborator samples were shipped for TCRbeta analysis as frozen whole blood, isolated PBMCs, or DNA extracted from either sample type.

The chain is assembled from TRBV5-4 and TRBJ2-5; the D segment could be TRBD2, given 5 matching bases. The TCR sequence derives from a man aged 25-45 years who had recovered from COVID-19. Sequences were obtained from peripheral blood. CDR3 region: CASSLARAVETQYF. The nucleotide sequence is given as TGTGCCAGCAGCTTGGCGCGGGCGGTCGAGACCCAGTACTTC.